These 20 T cell receptor beta chains originate from one sample sequenced in a study of Ad26.COV2.S vaccination and SARS-CoV-2 variants. Indicated treatment: 19 received Ad26.COV2.S at low or high dose, single or two shots; roughly 5 received placebo; per-sample allocation not given. At day 63 after the first vaccine or placebo injection, samples were drawn. TCRdb's table, derived via immunoSEQ multiplex PCR, lists solely in-frame clones and lacks some. The table records 300,000 to 350,000 clones, roughly 90% of them present only once. Sequenced here: peripheral blood, sampled in a trial of Ad26.COV2.S vaccine versus placebo. These receptor sequences come from a person between 18 and 59 years old who received the Ad26.COV2.S COVID-19 vaccine or a placebo.

This chain joins TRBV6-2 or TRBV6-3 and TRBJ2-2; D possibly matches TRBD1 or TRBD2 (6 bases each). V was shortened by 6 bases and J by 0 bases, with 26 bases between the two germline ends. The CDR3 has 20 residues. CDR1 and CDR2 from the germline V gene are MNHEY and SVGEGT. The CDR3 is CASSPMWYLGGGTNTGELFF. In DNA, the CDR3 is TGTGCCAGCAGCCCTATGTGGTATCTCGGGGGCGGAACGAACACCGGGGAGCTGTTTTTT.

This clone was seen only once. The chain employs TRBV18 and TRBJ1-5, with TRBD1 identical over 8 bases. CDR3 size: 17 residues. CDR1 is KGHSH and CDR2 is LQKENI in the germline V gene. V was pared by 3 bases and J by 0 bases, with 7 bases of the junction left unmatched. As DNA, the CDR3 is TGTGCCAGCTCACCTCTCGGGACAGGAAATAGCAATCAGCCCCAGCATTTT. It specifies CASSPLGTGNSNQPQHF.

V and J are TRBV7-9 and TRBJ1-6; 7 bases fit TRBD1. The junction had 10 bases not matched to a gene; V was cut back by 4 bases and J by 7 bases. The germline CDR1 and CDR2 sequences are SEHNR and FQNEAQ (reference sequence). The CDR3 loop spans 16 amino acids. CDR3 coding DNA: TGTGCCAGCAGCTCGTCAAGGACAGGCTACAATTCACCCCTCCACTTT. Its protein product is CASSSSRTGYNSPLHF. Drawing the rest from reference TRBV7-9 and TRBJ1-6, the complete variable domain is DTGVSQNPRHKITKRGQNVTFRCDPISEHNRLYWYRQTLGQGPEFLTYFQNEAQLEKSRLLSDRFSAERPKGSFSTLEIQRTEQGDSAMYLCASSSSRTGYNSPLHFGNGTRLTVT.

This clone showed up just once. The chain uses TRBV4-2 and TRBJ1-1; D is unclear. The CDR3 has 15 residues. Germline CDR1 and CDR2: LGHNA and YNFKEQ. V was trimmed by 1 base and J by 0 bases, leaving 9 bases between them. As DNA, the CDR3 is TGTGCCAGCAGCCAAGTACGGATCATGAACACTGAAGCTTTCTTT. It is translated as CASSQVRIMNTEAFF.

This clone was detected once. CDR3 sequence: CASSELPGLAGPTNTGELFF. The CDR3 DNA follows: TGTGCCAGCTCAGAGCTTCCGGGACTAGCGGGGCCTACGAACACCGGGGAGCTGTTTTTT. The chain recombines TRBV18 with TRBJ2-2; TRBD2 matches 13 bases. The CDR3 runs 20 residues. V shed 5 bases, J shed 0 bases, and the junction held 12 bases outside the gene matches. Looked up from germline, CDR1 is KGHSH and CDR2 is LQKENI.

The chain employs TRBV9 and TRBJ1-5; D not resolved. There are 15 residues in the CDR3. V lost 0 bases and J lost 8, with 15 bases in between. Germline CDR1 SGDLS, CDR2 YYNGEE. CDR3 DNA sequence: TGTGCCAGCAGCGTAGCGAGCAGAGGCGAGGAGCCCCAGCATTTT. Its translation: CASSVASRGEEPQHF.

The chain uses TRBV27 and TRBJ2-5; D gene unclear. The CDR3 consists of 14 residues. The V gene lost 4 bases and the J gene lost 0 bases, with 9 bases spanning the gap. Germline lookup yields CDR1 MNHEY and CDR2 SMNVEV (reference sequence). The CDR3 DNA follows: TGTGCCAGCAGTTCGTTCAATAACCAAGAGACCCAGTACTTC. It is translated as CASSSFNNQETQYF.

The chain uses TRBV19 and TRBJ2-6; weak D call: TRBD1 (6 bases). Trimming cost V 10 bases and J 0 bases, with 10 bases left between them. Germline values: CDR1 LNHDA, CDR2 SQIVND (reference sequence). The CDR3 has 14 residues. The CDR3 bases are TGTGCCACGGACAGCATCTCTGGGGCCAACGTCCTGACTTTC. Translating it yields CATDSISGANVLTF.

V is TRBV6-5 and J is TRBJ2-5; unclear D gene. The germline CDR1 and CDR2 sequences are MNHEY and SVGAGI. CDR3 length: 12 amino acids. The V end was cut by 0 bases, the J end by 4 bases, with 3 bases between. CDR3 nucleotides: TGTGCCAGCAGTTACTCTCCAGAGACCCAGTACTTC. It specifies CASSYSPETQYF.

V is TRBV7-9 and J is TRBJ1-4; 9 positions match TRBD1. The CDR3 runs 14 residues. V was pared by 10 bases and J by 6 bases, with 9 bases of the junction left unmatched. Germline V gene sequence: CDR1 SEHNR, CDR2 FQNEAQ (reference sequence). The CDR3 spells CATETGGEDEKLFF. Written as DNA, the CDR3 is TGTGCCACCGAAACAGGGGGCGAAGATGAAAAACTGTTTTTT.

The chain uses TRBV12-3 or TRBV12-4 and TRBJ2-1; no definite D call. V dropped 5 bases and J dropped 15 bases, with 17 bases sitting between them. The CDR3 runs 12 residues. Written as DNA, the CDR3 is TGTGCCAGCAGTCCTCCATCTCCACACCGGTTCTTC. It translates to CASSPPSPHRFF.

DNA for the CDR3: TGTGCCAGCAGCTTAGGGGGTCAGGGGAATCAGCCCCAGCATTTT. As protein: CASSLGGQGNQPQHF. The J gene is TRBJ1-5, the V gene TRBV7-6, with a weak D call TRBD1 (6 bases). From germline, CDR1 is SGHVS and CDR2 FNYEAQ. The CDR3 runs to 15 residues. Trimming left V 1 base short and J 4 bases short, with 11 bases between.

The table lists this clone with a count of one. The chain combines TRBV10-1 with TRBJ2-5; 7 positions match TRBD2. Trimming cost V 3 bases and J 1 base; bases outside gene matches: 11. From germline, CDR1 is WNHNN and CDR2 SYGVQD (reference sequence). The CDR3 is 17 residues long. CDR3 sequence: CASSESKGAGPQETQYF. The CDR3 bases are TGCGCCAGCAGTGAATCGAAGGGAGCGGGGCCCCAAGAGACCCAGTACTTC.

CDR3 in amino acids: CASSYDEGAANSPLHF. The CDR3 nucleotides are TGTGCCAGCAGTTACGATGAGGGGGCGGCTAATTCACCCCTCCACTTT. The chain recombines TRBV6-5 with TRBJ1-6; 7 bases fit TRBD1. This CDR3 region has 16 residues. Germline lookup yields CDR1 MNHEY and CDR2 SVGAGI. Trimming at V came to 2 bases and at J to 6 bases, leaving 7 bases not matched to a gene.

Points on this clone: This sample includes further DNA sequences coding for the same CDR3. The gene calls are TRBV5-1 and TRBJ1-1, with TRBD1 as a possible D gene (6 bases). CDR3 size: 13 residues. The germline CDR1 and CDR2 sequences are SGHRS and YFSETQ. V lost 3 bases to trimming and J lost 1 base, with 7 bases between them. CDR3 region: CASSSQGNTEAFF. CDR3 nucleotides: TGCGCCAGCAGCTCACAGGGGAACACTGAAGCTTTCTTT. The complete variable domain, with remaining parts taken from reference TRBV5-1 and TRBJ1-1, reads KAGVTQTPRYLIKTRGQQVTLSCSPISGHRSVSWYQQTPGQGLQFLFEYFSETQRNKGNFPGRFSGRQFSNSRSEMNVSTLELGDSALYLCASSSQGNTEAFFGQGTRLTVV.

The rearrangement links TRBV18 to TRBJ1-1, with D perhaps TRBD1 (5 bases). V was cut by 1 base and J by 4 bases, with 13 bases left in between. The CDR3 is made up of 15 amino acids. Germline V gene sequence: CDR1 KGHSH, CDR2 LQKENI. CDR3 sequence reads: CASSPQGKGGTEAFF. Written as DNA, the CDR3 is TGTGCCAGCTCACCACAGGGGAAAGGCGGCACTGAAGCTTTCTTT. The whole variable domain, filled in from reference TRBV18 and TRBJ1-1, reads NAGVMQNPRHLVRRRGQEARLRCSPMKGHSHVYWYRQLPEEGLKFMVYLQKENIIDESGMPKERFSAEFPKEGPSILRIQQVVRGDSAAYFCASSPQGKGGTEAFFGQGTRLTVV.

The chain couples TRBV7-8 to TRBJ1-1; perhaps TRBD1 as D (6 bases). Looked up from germline, CDR1 is SGHVS and CDR2 is FQNEAQ. CDR3 size: 15 residues. V was shortened by 1 base and J by 4 bases, with 13 bases between the two germline ends. The CDR3 reads CASSLGARGGTEAFF. DNA for the CDR3: TGTGCCAGCAGCTTAGGGGCCAGGGGAGGCACTGAAGCTTTCTTT.

V usage is TRBV19 and J usage is TRBJ1-3; a weak D match, TRBD1 (6 bases). Germline V gene lookup returns CDR1 LNHDA and CDR2 SQIVND (reference sequence). V was trimmed by 6 bases and J by 4 bases, leaving 25 bases between them. The CDR3 runs to 18 residues. CDR3 residues: CASSPPSEDRPYGNTIYF. For the CDR3, the DNA is TGTGCCAGTAGCCCTCCCTCGGAGGACAGACCCTACGGAAACACCATATATTTT.

The gene calls are TRBV7-9 and TRBJ1-4; D gene ambiguous. Trimming took off 2 bases at V and 5 bases at J, with 9 bases between the two ends. The CDR3 runs to 14 residues. Germline CDR1 and CDR2: SEHNR and FQNEAQ (reference sequence). CDR3: CASSLTGSNEKLFF. DNA for the CDR3: TGTGCCAGCAGCTTAACGGGATCAAATGAAAAACTGTTTTTT.

In this sample, this clone turned up a few times. V is TRBV9 and J is TRBJ2-5; 11 nucleotides agree with TRBD2. CDR1 is SGDLS, CDR2 YYNGEE, per germline. The CDR3 totals 15 residues. V shed 4 bases, J shed 5 bases, and the junction held 7 bases outside the gene matches. The CDR3 sequence is CASSPLAGGVETQYF. The CDR3 nucleotides are TGTGCCAGCAGCCCTCTAGCGGGAGGAGTGGAGACCCAGTACTTC.